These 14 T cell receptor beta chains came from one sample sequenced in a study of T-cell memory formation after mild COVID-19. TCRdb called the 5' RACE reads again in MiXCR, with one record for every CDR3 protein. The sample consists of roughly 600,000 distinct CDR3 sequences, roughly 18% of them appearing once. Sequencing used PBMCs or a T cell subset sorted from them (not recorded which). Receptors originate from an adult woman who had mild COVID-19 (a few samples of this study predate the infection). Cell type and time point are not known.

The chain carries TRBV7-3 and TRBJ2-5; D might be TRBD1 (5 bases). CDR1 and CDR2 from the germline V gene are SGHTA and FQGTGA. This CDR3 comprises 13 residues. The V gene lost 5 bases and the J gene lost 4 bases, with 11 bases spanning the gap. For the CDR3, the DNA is TGTGCCAGCAGCGGGGCCTTGGGAGAGACCCAGTACTTC. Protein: CASSGALGETQYF. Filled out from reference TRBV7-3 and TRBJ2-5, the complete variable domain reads GAGVSQTPSNKVTEKGKYVELRCDPISGHTALYWYRQSLGQGPEFLIYFQGTGAADDSGLPNDRFFAVRPEGSVSTLKIQRTERGDSAVYLCASSGALGETQYFGPGTRLLVL.

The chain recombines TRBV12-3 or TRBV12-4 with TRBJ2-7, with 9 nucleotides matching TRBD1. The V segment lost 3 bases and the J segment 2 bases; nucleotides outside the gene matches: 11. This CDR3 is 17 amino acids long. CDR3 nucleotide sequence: TGTGCCAGCAGTTTGGCCACCGGGACAGGGTTCGCCTACGAGCAGTACTTC. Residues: CASSLATGTGFAYEQYF.

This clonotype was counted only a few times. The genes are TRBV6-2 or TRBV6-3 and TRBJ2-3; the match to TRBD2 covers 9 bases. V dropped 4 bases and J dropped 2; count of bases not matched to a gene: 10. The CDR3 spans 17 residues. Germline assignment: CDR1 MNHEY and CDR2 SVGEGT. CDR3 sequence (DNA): TGTGCCAGCAGTTGGGGACTAGCCCGCCCTGTCACAGATACGCAGTATTTT. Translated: CASSWGLARPVTDTQYF.

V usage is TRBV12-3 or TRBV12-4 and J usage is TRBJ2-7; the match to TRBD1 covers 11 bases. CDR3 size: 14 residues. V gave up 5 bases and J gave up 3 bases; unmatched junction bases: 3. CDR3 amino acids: CASSRGTGGYEQYF. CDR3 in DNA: TGTGCCAGCAGTCGAGGGACAGGGGGCTACGAGCAGTACTTC.

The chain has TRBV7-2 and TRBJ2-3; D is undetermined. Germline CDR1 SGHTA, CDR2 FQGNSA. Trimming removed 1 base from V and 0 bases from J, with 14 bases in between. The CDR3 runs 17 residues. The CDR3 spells CASSLEPAAPSTDTQYF. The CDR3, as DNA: TGTGCCAGCAGCTTAGAACCGGCGGCCCCGAGCACAGATACGCAGTATTTT.

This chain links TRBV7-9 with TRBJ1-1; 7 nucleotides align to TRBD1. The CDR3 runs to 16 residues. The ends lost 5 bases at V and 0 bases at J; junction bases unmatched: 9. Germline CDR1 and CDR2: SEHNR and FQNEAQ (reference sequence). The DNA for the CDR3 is TGTGCCAGCAGCCCCAGCCAGACAGGGATGAACACTGAAGCTTTCTTT. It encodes CASSPSQTGMNTEAFF.

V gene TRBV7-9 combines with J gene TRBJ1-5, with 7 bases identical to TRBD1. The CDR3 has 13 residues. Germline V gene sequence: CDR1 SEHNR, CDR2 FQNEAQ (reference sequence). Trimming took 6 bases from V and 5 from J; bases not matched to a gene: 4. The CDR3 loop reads CASSRDSYQPQHF. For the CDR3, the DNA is TGTGCCAGCAGTCGGGACAGCTATCAGCCCCAGCATTTT.

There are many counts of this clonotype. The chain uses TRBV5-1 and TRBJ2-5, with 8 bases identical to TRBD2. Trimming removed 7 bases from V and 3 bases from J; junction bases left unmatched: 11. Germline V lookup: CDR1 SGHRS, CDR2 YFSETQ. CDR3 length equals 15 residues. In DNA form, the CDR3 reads TGCGCCAGCTCCCCAGCGGGGGATTCGAAAGAGACCCAGTACTTC. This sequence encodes CASSPAGDSKETQYF.

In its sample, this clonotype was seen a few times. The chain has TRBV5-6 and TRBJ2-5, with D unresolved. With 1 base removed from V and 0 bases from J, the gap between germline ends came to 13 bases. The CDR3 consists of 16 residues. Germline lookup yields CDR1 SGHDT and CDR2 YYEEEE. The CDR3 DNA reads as TGTGCCAGCAGCTTGAAGCAACCAGCGTACCAAGAGACCCAGTACTTC. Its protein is CASSLKQPAYQETQYF.

The CDR3 loop reads CASSLAPVGRAVYEQYF. The CDR3, as DNA: TGTGCCAGCAGCTTAGCCCCCGTAGGGCGAGCGGTCTACGAGCAGTACTTC. This sequence joins TRBV11-1 and TRBJ2-7; perhaps TRBD2 as D (5 bases). V lost 0 bases, J lost 3 bases, and 18 bases lay in between. The CDR3 is made up of 17 amino acids. In germline, CDR1 is SGHAT, CDR2 FQDESV (reference sequence).

The CDR3 spells CASSSWGGSHYGYTF. Here the CDR3 DNA reads TGTGCCAGCAGTTCCTGGGGAGGCTCCCACTATGGCTACACCTTC. The chain combines TRBV12-3 or TRBV12-4 with TRBJ1-2; the D is unclear. V gave up 4 bases and J gave up 3 bases, with 15 bases separating them. The CDR3 runs to 15 residues.

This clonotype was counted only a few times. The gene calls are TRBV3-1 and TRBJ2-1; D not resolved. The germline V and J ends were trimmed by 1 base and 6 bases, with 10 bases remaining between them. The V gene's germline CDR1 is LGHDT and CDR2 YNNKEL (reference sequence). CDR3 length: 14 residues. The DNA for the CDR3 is TGTGCCAGCAGCCAAGCGGCGCGCAGCAATGAGCAGTTCTTC. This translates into CASSQAARSNEQFF.

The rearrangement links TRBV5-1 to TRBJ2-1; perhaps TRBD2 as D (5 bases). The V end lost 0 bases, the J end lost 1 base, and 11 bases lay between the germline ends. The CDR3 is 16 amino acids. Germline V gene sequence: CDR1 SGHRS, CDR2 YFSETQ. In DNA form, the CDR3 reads TGCGCCAGCAGCTTGGCAGAGGGAAGATCCTACAATGAGCAGTTCTTC. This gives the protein CASSLAEGRSYNEQFF. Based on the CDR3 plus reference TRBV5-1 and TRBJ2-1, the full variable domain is KAGVTQTPRYLIKTRGQQVTLSCSPISGHRSVSWYQQTPGQGLQFLFEYFSETQRNKGNFPGRFSGRQFSNSRSEMNVSTLELGDSALYLCASSLAEGRSYNEQFFGPGTRLTVL.

The CDR3 nucleotides read TGCGCCAGCAGAGACACAGGGGGCAAAAACATTCAGTACTTC. Its protein is CASRDTGGKNIQYF. This chain links TRBV5-1 with TRBJ2-4; TRBD1 matches at 8 bases. This CDR3 spans 14 amino acids. Germline CDR1 and CDR2: SGHRS and YFSETQ. Germline trimming cut 5 bases from V and 3 bases from J; bases unmatched to any gene: 4.